Sequencing of this T cell receptor beta chain was carried out in a study of shared clonotypes between healthy human individuals. This clone was observed a few times. TCRdb keeps only in-frame clones here, not all; method: immunoSEQ multiplex PCR. Among about 1.1 million clones listed, roughly 80% were seen once. V was pared by 4 bases and J by 2 bases, with 16 bases between. The CDR3 has 17 residues. CDR1 is SGDLS and CDR2 is YYNGEE in the germline V gene. Investigators divided CD4+ cells into CD45RA+ naive and CD45RA-negative memory subsets. Specimen: memory CD4+ T cells from PBMCs. Subset described: CD45RA-negative fraction. V and J are TRBV9 and TRBJ2-6, with D unresolved. The sequence derives from a man aged 18 to 30 in good health. Some clones in this sample may be carry-over from other donors' samples. This CDR3 reads CASSPRVGRPGANVLTF. The CDR3, as DNA: TGTGCCAGCAGCCCCCGCGTGGGTAGGCCTGGGGCCAACGTCCTGACTTTC.